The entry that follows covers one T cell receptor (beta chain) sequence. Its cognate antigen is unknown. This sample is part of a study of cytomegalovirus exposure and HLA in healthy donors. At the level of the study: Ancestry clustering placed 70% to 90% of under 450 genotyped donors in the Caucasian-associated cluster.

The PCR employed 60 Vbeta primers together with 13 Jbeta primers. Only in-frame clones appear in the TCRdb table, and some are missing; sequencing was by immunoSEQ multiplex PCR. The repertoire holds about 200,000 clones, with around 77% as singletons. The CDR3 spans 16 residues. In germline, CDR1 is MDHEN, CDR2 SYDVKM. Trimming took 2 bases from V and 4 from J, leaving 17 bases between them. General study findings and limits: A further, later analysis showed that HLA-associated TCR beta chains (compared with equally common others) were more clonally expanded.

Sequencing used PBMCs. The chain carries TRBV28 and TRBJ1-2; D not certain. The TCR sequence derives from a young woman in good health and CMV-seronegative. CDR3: CASSLPHRIGSYGYTF. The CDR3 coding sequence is TGTGCCAGCAGTTTACCCCATAGGATCGGGAGCTATGGCTACACCTTC.